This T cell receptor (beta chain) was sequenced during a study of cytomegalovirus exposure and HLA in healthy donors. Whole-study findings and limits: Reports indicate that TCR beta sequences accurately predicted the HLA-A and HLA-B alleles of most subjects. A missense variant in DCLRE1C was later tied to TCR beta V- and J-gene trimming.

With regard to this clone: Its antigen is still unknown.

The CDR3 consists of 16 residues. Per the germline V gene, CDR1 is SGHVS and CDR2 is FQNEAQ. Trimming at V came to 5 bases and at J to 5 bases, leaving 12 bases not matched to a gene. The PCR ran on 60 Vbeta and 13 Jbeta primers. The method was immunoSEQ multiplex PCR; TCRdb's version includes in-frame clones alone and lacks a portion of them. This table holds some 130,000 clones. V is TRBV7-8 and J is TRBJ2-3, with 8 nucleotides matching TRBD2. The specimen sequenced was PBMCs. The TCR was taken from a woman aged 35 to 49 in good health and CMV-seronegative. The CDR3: CASSPRGAGAGDTQYF. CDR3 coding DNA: TGTGCCAGCAGCCCCCGGGGAGCGGGGGCGGGAGATACGCAGTATTTT.